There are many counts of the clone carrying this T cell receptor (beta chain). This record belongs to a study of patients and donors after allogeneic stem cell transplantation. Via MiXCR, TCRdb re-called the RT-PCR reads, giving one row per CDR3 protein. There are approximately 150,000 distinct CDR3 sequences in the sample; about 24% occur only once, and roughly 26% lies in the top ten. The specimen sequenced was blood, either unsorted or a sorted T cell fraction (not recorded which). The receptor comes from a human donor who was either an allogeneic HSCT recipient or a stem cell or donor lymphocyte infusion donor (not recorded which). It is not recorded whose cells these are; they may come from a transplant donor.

CDR3 amino acids: CASSPEGTGATGELFF. DNA of the CDR3: TGTGCCAGCTCACCAGAAGGGACAGGGGCCACCGGGGAGCTGTTTTTT. The chain uses TRBV18 and TRBJ2-2, with TRBD1 matching 10 bases. V lost 2 bases, J lost 4 bases, and 4 bases stayed unmatched. The length of the CDR3 is 16 residues. CDR1 and CDR2 (germline): KGHSH, LQKENI. Based on the CDR3 plus reference TRBV18 and TRBJ2-2, the full variable domain is NAGVMQNPRHLVRRRGQEARLRCSPMKGHSHVYWYRQLPEEGLKFMVYLQKENIIDESGMPKERFSAEFPKEGPSILRIQQVVRGDSAAYFCASSPEGTGATGELFFGEGSRLTVL.